The 22 T cell receptor beta chains presented below share a single source sample, sequenced in a study of shared clonotypes between healthy human individuals (TCRdb year 2020). To prepare the library, the immunoSEQ multiplex PCR assay was applied. The table comes from immuneACCESS by way of TCRdb, which keeps in-frame sequences with V and J called. Part of the clones is missing from these tables; in studies checked, under half for an unresolved V gene and the rest for unknown reasons. The sample table holds roughly 2.6 million clones, of which roughly nine tenths were seen once. Jointly, the top ten make up about 0.13% of the sample. Sequencing input: naive CD4+ T cells sorted from blood. According to the study, the label for this sample's cell subset or site signals: CD45RA+ positively selected. These receptors all come from a man aged 18 to 30 in good health.

The chain joins TRBV19 to TRBJ2-1, with 7 bases lining up with TRBD1. The CDR3 is 13 amino acids. CDR1 LNHDA and CDR2 SQIVND come from the germline V gene (reference sequence). Trimming at V came to 4 bases and at J to 5 bases, leaving 2 bases not matched to a gene. The CDR3 reads CASSTGQHNEQFF. The CDR3 DNA is TGTGCCAGTAGTACGGGACAGCACAATGAGCAGTTCTTC.

The chain recombines TRBV5-1 with TRBJ2-5; D might be TRBD2 (6 bases). The V gene's germline CDR1 is SGHRS and CDR2 YFSETQ. The V end lost 4 bases, the J end lost 0 bases, and 19 bases lay between the germline ends. The CDR3 is 17 residues long. CDR3 in amino acids: CASSTGHGGLNQETQYF. The CDR3 DNA reads as TGCGCCAGCAGCACCGGGCACGGGGGACTGAACCAAGAGACCCAGTACTTC.

This clone was counted a single time. This sample includes further DNA sequences coding for the same CDR3. This chain links TRBV7-2 with TRBJ2-7; the D gene is possibly TRBD2 (5 bases). CDR3 length equals 12 residues. V was trimmed by 4 bases and J by 7 bases, leaving 11 bases between them. CDR1 is SGHTA and CDR2 is FQGNSA in the germline V gene. Written as DNA, the CDR3 is TGTGCCAGCAGCTCCCCACCGGGAGAGCAGTACTTC. Translation gives CASSSPPGEQYF.

This clone was counted a single time. J is TRBJ2-7 and V is TRBV5-4; TRBD2 aligns across 8 bases. Germline V gives CDR1 SGHNT, CDR2 YYREEE (reference sequence). The ends lost 2 bases at V and 4 bases at J; junction bases unmatched: 11. The length of the CDR3 is 16 residues. The CDR3 DNA reads TGTGCCAGCAGCTTCGATTCGGCTAGCGGGCTATACGAGCAGTACTTC. It translates to CASSFDSASGLYEQYF.

The chain combines TRBV25-1 with TRBJ2-2; a weak D match, TRBD1 (5 bases). V lost 1 base to trimming and J lost 3 bases, with 6 bases between them. There are 14 residues in the CDR3. From germline, CDR1 is MGHDK and CDR2 SYGVNS. CDR3 residues: CASSESGYTGELFF. For the CDR3, the DNA is TGTGCCAGCAGTGAATCAGGGTACACCGGGGAGCTGTTTTTT.

About this clone itself: Within the sample, other DNA sequences also encode this same CDR3. J is TRBJ1-2 and V is TRBV20-1; a weak D match, TRBD1 (5 bases). The length of the CDR3 is 11 residues. Germline V gene sequence: CDR1 DFQATT, CDR2 SNEGSKA (reference sequence). The V end was cut by 1 base, the J end by 8 bases, with 8 bases between. Written as DNA, the CDR3 is TGCAGTGCTAGAGGGGGGGACGGCTACACCTTC. It encodes CSARGGDGYTF.

CDR3 sequence (DNA): TGTGCCAGCAGTTTCGAAGGGGCCCCATCAAACACTGAAGCTTTCTTT. Its protein product is CASSFEGAPSNTEAFF. The chain joins TRBV27 to TRBJ1-1, with a possible D match to TRBD1 (5 bases). V lost 3 bases, J lost 2 bases, and 16 bases lay in between. Per germline, CDR1 MNHEY and CDR2 SMNVEV (reference sequence). The CDR3 runs to 16 residues.

The genes are TRBV11-2 and TRBJ2-2; no clear D gene. The germline V and J ends were trimmed by 5 bases and 2 bases, with 3 bases remaining between them. The CDR3 is made up of 12 amino acids. CDR1 and CDR2 from the germline V gene are SGHAT and FQNNGV. The CDR3 DNA reads TGTGCCAGCAGCCCTAACACCGGGGAGCTGTTTTTT. Residues: CASSPNTGELFF.

The CDR3 sequence: CASLRDRLFGEQYF. The CDR3, as DNA: TGTGCCAGCCTCCGGGACAGGCTCTTCGGCGAGCAGTACTTC. The chain recombines TRBV6-1 with TRBJ2-7; 8 bases map to TRBD1. The CDR3 loop spans 14 amino acids. Germline V gene lookup returns CDR1 MNHNS and CDR2 SASEGT. After removal of 8 bases from V and 6 bases from J, the junction contained 12 bases not matched to a gene.

The chain carries TRBV11-2 and TRBJ2-2; a weak D match, TRBD1 (5 bases). Trimming shortened V by 6 bases and J by 5 bases, and 7 bases separated the two germline ends. Germline V lookup: CDR1 SGHAT, CDR2 FQNNGV. The length of the CDR3 is 12 residues. The CDR3 here is CASRAGTGELFF. The CDR3 DNA is TGTGCCAGCAGGGCAGGGACCGGGGAGCTGTTTTTT. Supplemented by reference TRBV11-2 and TRBJ2-2, the full variable domain reads EAGVAQSPRYKIIEKRQSVAFWCNPISGHATLYWYQQILGQGPKLLIQFQNNGVVDDSQLPKDRFSAERLKGVDSTLKIQPAKLEDSAVYLCASRAGTGELFFGEGSRLTVL.

The J gene is TRBJ1-6, the V gene TRBV7-9, with TRBD1 matching 7 bases. V was clipped by 4 bases and J by 8 bases; unmatched bases: 2. Germline CDR1 is SEHNR and CDR2 is FQNEAQ (reference sequence). This CDR3 spans 13 amino acids. The DNA for the CDR3 is TGTGCCAGCAGCTCTACAGGGGATTCACCCCTCCACTTT. Its protein is CASSSTGDSPLHF.

The V call is TRBV4-3, the J call TRBJ2-2, with D maybe TRBD1 (6 bases). Trimming removed 6 bases from V and 7 bases from J, with 18 bases in between. The germline V gene encodes CDR1 LGHNA and CDR2 YSLEER. The CDR3 has 15 amino acids. CDR3 in amino acids: CASRPGAENLGELFF. The DNA of the CDR3 is TGCGCCAGCAGGCCAGGGGCCGAGAACCTCGGGGAGCTGTTTTTT.

This chain uses TRBV27 with TRBJ1-5, with TRBD1 as a possible D gene (6 bases). From germline, CDR1 is MNHEY and CDR2 SMNVEV (reference sequence). The CDR3 totals 13 residues. V was clipped by 8 bases and J by 7 bases, with 15 bases between them. DNA for the CDR3: TGTGCCAGCGGGTGGGGGGGCGTGCAGCCCCAGCATTTT. This encodes CASGWGGVQPQHF.

Concerning this clone itself: Other nucleotide sequences from this sample produce the same CDR3. The V gene is TRBV7-9, the J gene TRBJ1-1, with no clear D. This CDR3 is built from 11 residues. V was shortened by 1 base and J by 5 bases, with 2 bases between the two germline ends. The germline CDR1 and CDR2 sequences are SEHNR and FQNEAQ (reference sequence). The CDR3, as DNA: TGTGCCAGCAGCTTAGGGACTGAAGCTTTCTTT. Protein sequence: CASSLGTEAFF.

The chain has TRBV6-4 and TRBJ2-1, with a weak D call TRBD2 (5 bases). CDR1 and CDR2 from the germline V gene are MRHNA and SNTAGT. Between the trimmed V and J ends, which lost 4 bases and 9 bases, there was a span of 19 bases. The CDR3 length is 15 residues. The CDR3 sequence is CASSADLAQMGEQFF. In nucleotides, the CDR3 is TGTGCCAGCAGTGCCGACCTAGCTCAAATGGGTGAGCAGTTCTTC.

V and J are TRBV30 and TRBJ2-7; D might be TRBD2 (6 bases). Per the germline V gene, CDR1 is GTSNPN and CDR2 is SVGIG (reference sequence). This CDR3 contains 14 residues. V lost 3 bases and J lost 9, with 21 bases in between. CDR3 sequence (DNA): TGTGCCTGGAGCGTAAATCAGCCGGGACTTAGGCAGTACTTC. Encoded protein: CAWSVNQPGLRQYF.

V gene TRBV11-1 combines with J gene TRBJ1-1; no clear D. The CDR3 totals 14 residues. Germline V gene data show CDR1 as SGHAT and CDR2 as FQDESV (reference sequence). With 6 bases removed from V and 1 base from J, the gap between germline ends came to 12 bases. The CDR3 protein is CASRHPVGNTEAFF. CDR3 bases: TGTGCCAGCAGGCACCCCGTAGGGAACACTGAAGCTTTCTTT.

This clone showed up just a few times. In the same sample, other DNA sequences code for this CDR3. The genes are TRBV5-6 and TRBJ1-2; D unresolved. Germline assignment: CDR1 SGHDT and CDR2 YYEEEE. This CDR3 comprises 11 residues. Trimming cost V 2 bases and J 4 bases, with 3 bases left between them. In DNA, the CDR3 is TGTGCCAGCAGCTTTTCCTATGGCTACACCTTC. The encoded protein is CASSFSYGYTF.

This clone was counted a few times. The chain has TRBV28 and TRBJ1-2; D gene ambiguous. The CDR3 totals 12 residues. In germline, CDR1 is MDHEN, CDR2 SYDVKM. With 6 bases removed from V and 3 bases from J, the gap between germline ends came to 8 bases. CDR3 loop: CASSQVDYGYTF. The CDR3 DNA sequence: TGTGCCAGCAGCCAGGTCGACTATGGCTACACCTTC.

CDR3 in amino acids: CASRPTNPGYNEQFF. The CDR3 DNA sequence: TGTGCCAGCAGACCTACTAACCCAGGGTACAATGAGCAGTTCTTC. The chain employs TRBV6-1 and TRBJ2-1; D is perhaps TRBD1 (5 bases). Germline CDR1 MNHNS, CDR2 SASEGT. This CDR3 comprises 15 residues. Trimming took off 6 bases at V and 4 bases at J, with 16 bases between the two ends.

The chain has TRBV11-2 and TRBJ1-4; a weak D match, TRBD1 (5 bases). The CDR3 loop spans 16 amino acids. In germline, CDR1 is SGHAT, CDR2 FQNNGV. V lost 5 bases, J lost 7 bases, and 20 bases lay in between. The CDR3 DNA follows: TGTGCCAGCAGCCCCCGGGCCAGGGTCGATTTTGAAAAACTGTTTTTT. Translation gives CASSPRARVDFEKLFF.

J is TRBJ1-1 and V is TRBV27; D uncertain. V was trimmed by 8 bases and J by 1 base, leaving 20 bases between them. Germline CDR1 MNHEY, CDR2 SMNVEV (reference sequence). The CDR3 covers 16 residues. The CDR3 DNA reads TGTGCCAGCTTCAGAACCTGGACGGGAAAGAACACTGAAGCTTTCTTT. Its translation: CASFRTWTGKNTEAFF.